This entry concerns a single T cell receptor (beta chain). Its antigen is unknown. The data derive from a study of OX40 agonist ivuxolimab in advanced cancers. For the study at large: Those enrolled were roughly 80% male, with a mean age of around 60 years and ages from roughly 20 to 85. Findings and caveats of the study: Normalized T-cell clonal expansion was also low in a subset of nonresponders. In CD8+ T cells, expanded clones were on average more numerous than in CD4+. Relatively little clonal expansion, among the lowest observed, appeared in partial responders at 0.1-3.0 mg/kg.

Here immunoSEQ multiplex PCR was the method, and the copy in TCRdb shows in-frame clones only, minus some. The profile covers 65,000 to 70,000 clones, with 77% appearing a single time and 1.6% taken by the ten largest. Germline CDR1 reads SGHKS; CDR2 reads YYEKEE (reference sequence). This CDR3 comprises 15 residues. V shed 0 bases and J 5 bases; nucleotides not matched to a gene: 5. The sequence came from an adult with an advanced solid tumor such as melanoma, head and neck, liver or kidney cancer. The V gene is TRBV5-5, the J gene TRBJ2-5, with 9 nucleotides matching TRBD2. The sequenced sample was CD4+ or CD8+ T cells sorted from blood, obtained in a trial of the OX40 agonist ivuxolimab. CDR3 coding DNA: TGTGCCAGCAGCTTGGCGCTAGCGGGATGGGAGACCCAGTACTTC. This codes for CASSLALAGWETQYF. Combining the CDR3 with reference TRBV5-5 and TRBJ2-5 gives the whole variable domain DAGVTQSPTHLIKTRGQQVTLRCSPISGHKSVSWYQQVLGQGPQFIFQYYEKEERGRGNFPDRFSARQFPNYSSELNVNALLLGDSALYLCASSLALAGWETQYFGPGTRLLVL.